These 25 T cell receptor beta chains came from one sample sequenced in a study of T cell changes during pregnancy in multiple sclerosis. The repertoire was sequenced with immunoSEQ multiplex PCR; TCRdb's copy has only in-frame clones and lacks some. The table shows around 130,000 clones, with about 93% occurring only once. Source: peripheral blood, taken before pregnancy. The receptors originated from a female donor with multiple sclerosis, enrolled in a pregnancy study.

This rearrangement joins TRBV18 to TRBJ1-1; 8 positions match TRBD1. V gave up 3 bases and J gave up 4 bases; unmatched junction bases: 10. Germline V gene data show CDR1 as KGHSH and CDR2 as LQKENI. This CDR3 is 16 amino acids long. The chain's CDR3 is CASSPSEQGGSTEAFF. The CDR3 DNA sequence: TGTGCCAGCTCACCGTCCGAACAGGGGGGTAGCACTGAAGCTTTCTTT.

Here the CDR3 reads CASSLETRSGEQYF. DNA for the CDR3: TGTGCCAGCAGCTTGGAGACGCGGTCAGGGGAGCAGTACTTC. This chain uses TRBV11-2 with TRBJ2-7, with D perhaps TRBD1 (5 bases). Trimming pared 3 bases from V and 7 bases from J, leaving 16 bases between. Germline V gene data show CDR1 as SGHAT and CDR2 as FQNNGV. The CDR3 runs to 14 residues.

The gene calls are TRBV29-1 and TRBJ1-2; possibly TRBD1 for D (6 bases). V shed 3 bases and J shed 4 bases, with 12 bases lying between them. CDR1 is SQVTM, CDR2 ANQGSEA, per germline. This CDR3 is built from 13 residues. CDR3 sequence reads: CSVDHRAPYGYTF. In DNA form, the CDR3 reads TGCAGCGTTGACCACAGGGCTCCCTATGGCTACACCTTC.

This chain connects TRBV11-1 to TRBJ2-2, with D maybe TRBD2 (6 bases). The germline V gene encodes CDR1 SGHAT and CDR2 FQDESV (reference sequence). The CDR3 is 14 residues long. Trimming pared 5 bases from V and 2 bases from J, leaving 9 bases between. The CDR3 nucleotides are TGTGCCAGCAGCGGACTACTTAACACCGGGGAGCTGTTTTTT. Translated, it gives CASSGLLNTGELFF.

V gene TRBV29-1 combines with J gene TRBJ1-2; 9 bases agree with TRBD1. The CDR3 sequence is 13 residues long. V was pared by 4 bases and J by 8 bases, with 8 bases of the junction left unmatched. Germline CDR1 and CDR2: SQVTM and ANQGSEA. The chain's CDR3 is CSVGGTGMRGYTF. CDR3 in DNA: TGCAGCGTTGGGGGGACAGGGATGAGAGGCTACACCTTC.

The gene calls are TRBV6-6 and TRBJ2-1; D ambiguous. This CDR3 contains 14 residues. V was shortened by 5 bases and J by 5 bases, with 13 bases between the two germline ends. CDR1 is MNHNY and CDR2 is SVGAGI in the germline V gene (reference sequence). CDR3 DNA: TGTGCCAGCAGTGATACAAGTGGGCACAATGAGCAGTTCTTC. It codes for CASSDTSGHNEQFF.

J is TRBJ2-1 and V is TRBV11-3, with D possibly matching TRBD2 (5 bases). Germline V CDR1 and CDR2: SGHNT, YENEEA. V shed 4 bases and J shed 4 bases, with 11 bases lying between them. The CDR3 sequence is 14 residues long. The CDR3 DNA reads TGTGCCAGCAGCTCATCTGGACTTTACAATGAGCAGTTCTTC. Translated: CASSSSGLYNEQFF.

This chain joins TRBV14 and TRBJ2-1, with 8 positions matching TRBD2. The length of the CDR3 is 17 residues. Germline lookup yields CDR1 SGHDN and CDR2 FVKESK. The ends lost 0 bases at V and 7 bases at J; junction bases unmatched: 11. CDR3 sequence: CASSQDLRGGRRNEQFF. CDR3 nucleotides: TGTGCCAGCAGCCAAGATCTCCGCGGGGGGCGGAGGAATGAGCAGTTCTTC.

This clone was detected a few times. The rearrangement uses TRBV7-8 and TRBJ1-5, with 7 positions matching TRBD1. The CDR3 has 15 amino acids. CDR1 is SGHVS and CDR2 is FQNEAQ in the germline V gene. V lost 3 bases, J lost 4 bases, and 6 bases stayed unmatched. CDR3 amino acids: CASSFGQERNQPQHF. CDR3 nucleotide sequence: TGTGCCAGCAGCTTCGGACAGGAGAGGAATCAGCCCCAGCATTTT. Variable domain in full (rest from reference TRBV7-8 and TRBJ1-5): GAGVSQSPRYKVAKRGQDVALRCDPISGHVSLFWYQQALGQGPEFLTYFQNEAQLDKSGLPSDRFFAERPEGSVSTLKIQRTQQEDSAVYLCASSFGQERNQPQHFGDGTRLSIL.

The rearrangement links TRBV27 to TRBJ2-7; 10 nucleotides align to TRBD2. This CDR3 is 15 amino acids long. The germline CDR1 and CDR2 sequences are MNHEY and SMNVEV (reference sequence). Trimming cost V 5 bases and J 5 bases; bases outside gene matches: 9. The CDR3 protein is CASSPGTSVYHEQYF. The DNA of the CDR3 is TGTGCCAGCAGTCCCGGGACTAGCGTATACCACGAGCAGTACTTC.

The chain recombines TRBV5-3 with TRBJ2-3, with TRBD1 matching over 11 bases. TRBV5-3 is given ORF status, its function remaining uncertain. Losses at the gene ends were 3 bases for V and 5 bases for J; bases not matched to a gene: 5. The CDR3 has 15 amino acids. The CDR3 nucleotides are TGTGCCAGAAGCTCCCGGACAGGGGGCATAGATACGCAGTATTTT. It specifies CARSSRTGGIDTQYF.

V gene TRBV6-1 combines with J gene TRBJ2-7, with 9 bases lining up with TRBD2. Germline V lookup: CDR1 MNHNS, CDR2 SASEGT. The CDR3 has 12 amino acids. J gave up 6 bases and V 10 bases, and 7 bases lay outside the gene matches. CDR3 sequence: CAISTRGGEQYF. CDR3 nucleotide sequence: TGTGCCATCAGCACGCGGGGGGGCGAGCAGTACTTC.

CDR3 DNA sequence: TGTGCCACCAGCAGAGAGGGGGGGATGACAGTGAACACTGAAGCTTTCTTT. Its protein product is CATSREGGMTVNTEAFF. The V gene is TRBV15, the J gene TRBJ1-1; tentatively, D is TRBD1 (5 bases). The CDR3 length is 17 residues. The V and J ends lost 0 bases and 0 bases respectively, with 14 bases between them. Germline V gene data show CDR1 as LNHNV and CDR2 as YYDKDF (reference sequence).

Only one count was recorded for this clone. This chain joins TRBV28 and TRBJ1-2, with 8 bases identical to TRBD1. Germline V gene data show CDR1 as MDHEN and CDR2 as SYDVKM. CDR3 length: 15 amino acids. With V trimmed by 2 bases and J by 7 bases, 9 bases remained unmatched. This chain's CDR3 is CASSLPQGARGGYTF. As DNA, the CDR3 is TGTGCCAGCAGTTTACCCCAGGGGGCGAGGGGTGGCTACACCTTC.

The chain joins TRBV7-2 to TRBJ2-2; D remains unclear. V was shortened by 2 bases and J by 2 bases, with 9 bases between the two germline ends. The CDR3 runs 15 residues. Looked up from germline, CDR1 is SGHTA and CDR2 is FQGNSA. The DNA for the CDR3 is TGTGCCAGCAGCTTAATTCCAGGAAACACCGGGGAGCTGTTTTTT. It encodes CASSLIPGNTGELFF. Based on the CDR3 plus reference TRBV7-2 and TRBJ2-2, the full variable domain is GAGVSQSPSNKVTEKGKDVELRCDPISGHTALYWYRQSLGQGLEFLIYFQGNSAPDKSGLPSDRFSAERTGGSVSTLTIQRTQQEDSAVYLCASSLIPGNTGELFFGEGSRLTVL.

The chain recombines TRBV6-4 with TRBJ2-1, with 10 bases that match TRBD2. Losses at the gene ends were 3 bases for V and 7 bases for J; bases not matched to a gene: 6. Germline V CDR1 and CDR2: MRHNA, SNTAGT. CDR3 size: 15 residues. The CDR3 nucleotides are TGTGCCAGCAGTGAGAGAGCGGGGGGGCTAAATGAGCAGTTCTTC. This gives the protein CASSERAGGLNEQFF.

This rearrangement joins TRBV29-1 to TRBJ2-3; the D gene is possibly TRBD1 (6 bases). CDR1 and CDR2 (germline): SQVTM, ANQGSEA. V lost 7 bases to trimming and J lost 1 base, with 15 bases between them. The length of the CDR3 is 14 residues. The CDR3 sequence: CSGQQGRGTDTQYF. The CDR3 DNA reads as TGCAGCGGGCAACAGGGAAGGGGCACAGATACGCAGTATTTT.

This chain links TRBV6-1 with TRBJ1-4, with 8 bases lining up with TRBD1. Germline V gives CDR1 MNHNS, CDR2 SASEGT. The CDR3 contains 16 residues. V shed 0 bases and J 4 bases; nucleotides not matched to a gene: 4. CDR3 in DNA: TGTGCCAGCAGTGAAGCTCAGGGGGCTGGTAATGAAAAACTGTTTTTT. The encoded protein is CASSEAQGAGNEKLFF.

This rearrangement joins TRBV5-8 to TRBJ2-7; 9 positions agree with TRBD1. The V and J ends lost 2 bases and 3 bases, in that order; junction bases with no gene match: 9. The V gene's germline CDR1 is SGHTS and CDR2 YDEGEE. The CDR3 is made up of 16 amino acids. The CDR3 sequence is CASSFLRDRVFYEQYF. The DNA of the CDR3 is TGTGCCAGCAGCTTTTTGCGGGACAGGGTCTTCTACGAGCAGTACTTC.

The rearrangement joins TRBV9 to TRBJ2-3, with 8 nucleotides matching TRBD2. The CDR3 is 14 residues long. In germline, CDR1 is SGDLS, CDR2 YYNGEE. Unmatched junction bases numbered 5, after V lost 3 bases and J lost 5 bases. Written as DNA, the CDR3 is TGTGCCAGCAGCGGCGTCCGGGGGGGAGATACGCAGTATTTT. It yields the protein CASSGVRGGDTQYF.

V usage is TRBV9 and J usage is TRBJ2-7; 8 bases line up with TRBD2. CDR1 and CDR2 (germline): SGDLS, YYNGEE. Trimming took 0 bases from V and 0 from J; bases not matched to a gene: 17. The CDR3 is 20 residues long. CDR3 loop: CASSVVWMGWLAGPSYEQYF. CDR3 nucleotides: TGTGCCAGCAGCGTAGTATGGATGGGGTGGTTAGCGGGGCCCTCCTACGAGCAGTACTTC. The full variable domain, completed using reference TRBV9 and TRBJ2-7, is DSGVTQTPKHLITATGQRVTLRCSPRSGDLSVYWYQQSLDQGLQFLIQYYNGEERAKGNILERFSAQQFPDLHSELNLSSLELGDSALYFCASSVVWMGWLAGPSYEQYFGPGTRLTVT.

The chain has TRBV7-3 and TRBJ1-1; D is possibly TRBD1 (6 bases). The germline V and J ends were trimmed by 4 bases and 7 bases, with 10 bases remaining between them. Per the germline V gene, CDR1 is SGHTA and CDR2 is FQGTGA. The CDR3 is 12 residues long. This chain's CDR3 is CASSSGQLEAFF. The CDR3 DNA is TGTGCCAGCAGCTCGGGACAACTTGAAGCTTTCTTT.

The V call is TRBV7-9, the J call TRBJ1-4, with unresolved D. The CDR3 has 13 amino acids. Germline V lookup: CDR1 SEHNR, CDR2 FQNEAQ (reference sequence). V was trimmed by 3 bases and J by 7 bases, leaving 9 bases between them. CDR3 protein: CASSFAASEKLFF. The CDR3 DNA is TGTGCCAGCAGCTTCGCGGCTAGTGAAAAACTGTTTTTT.

The J gene is TRBJ2-7, the V gene TRBV4-1; D might be TRBD2 (6 bases). The CDR3 runs to 15 residues. Germline values: CDR1 MGHRA, CDR2 YSYEKL. V lost 3 bases and J lost 4, with 16 bases in between. The CDR3 reads CASSHPPGGVYEQYF. CDR3 sequence (DNA): TGCGCCAGCAGCCACCCGCCGGGCGGGGTGTACGAGCAGTACTTC.

This clone was seen only a few times. The gene calls are TRBV19 and TRBJ1-5; D may be TRBD1 (6 bases). CDR3 size: 18 residues. The germline V gene has CDR1 LNHDA and CDR2 SQIVND (reference sequence). V shed 3 bases and J shed 1 base, with 19 bases lying between them. CDR3 in DNA: TGTGCCAGTAGTATTATACGACAGGTACCATCGAGCAATCAGCCCCAGCATTTT. Its translation: CASSIIRQVPSSNQPQHF.